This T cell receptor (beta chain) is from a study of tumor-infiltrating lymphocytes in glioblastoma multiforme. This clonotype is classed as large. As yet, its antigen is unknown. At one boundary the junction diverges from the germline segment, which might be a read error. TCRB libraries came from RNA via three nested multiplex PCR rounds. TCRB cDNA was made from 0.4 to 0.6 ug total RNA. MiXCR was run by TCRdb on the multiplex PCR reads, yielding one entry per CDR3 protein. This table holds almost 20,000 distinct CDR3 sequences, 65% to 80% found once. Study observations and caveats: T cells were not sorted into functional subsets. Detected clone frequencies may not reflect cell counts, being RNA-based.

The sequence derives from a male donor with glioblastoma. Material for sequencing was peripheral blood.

The CDR3 region is CASSFRDRAQGGDF. In DNA, the CDR3 is TGTGCCAGCAGCTTTAGGGATCGGGCACAGGGTGGAGATTTC. The gene calls are TRBV11-2 and TRBJ2-1, with D possibly TRBD1 on 6 matching bases. The CDR3 totals 14 residues. Germline V lookup: CDR1 SGHAT, CDR2 FQNNGV. Complete variable domain (other parts from reference TRBV11-2 and TRBJ2-1): EAGVAQSPRYKIIEKRQSVAFWCNPISGHATLYWYQQILGQGPKLLIQFQNNGVVDDSQLPKDRFSAERLKGVDSTLKIQPAKLEDSAVYLCASSFRDRAQGGDFGPGTRLTVL.